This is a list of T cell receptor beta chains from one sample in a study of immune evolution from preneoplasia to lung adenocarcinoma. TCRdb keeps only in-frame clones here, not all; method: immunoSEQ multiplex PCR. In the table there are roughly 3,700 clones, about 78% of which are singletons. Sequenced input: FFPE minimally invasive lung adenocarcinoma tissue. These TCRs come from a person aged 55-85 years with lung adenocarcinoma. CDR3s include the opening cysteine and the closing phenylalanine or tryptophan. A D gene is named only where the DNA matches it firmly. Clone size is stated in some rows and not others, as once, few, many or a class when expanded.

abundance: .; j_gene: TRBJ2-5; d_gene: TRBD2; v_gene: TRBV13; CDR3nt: TGTGCCAGCAGCTCCCCTCCAAGCGGGAGGGCCAACGACCCTCCAGAGACCCAGTACTTC; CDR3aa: CASSSPPSGRANDPPETQYF
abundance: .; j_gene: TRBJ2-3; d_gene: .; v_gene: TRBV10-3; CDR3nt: TGTGCCATCAGTGAGTCTCGGGGCGCGGGGACGCAGTATTTT; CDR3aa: CAISESRGAGTQYF
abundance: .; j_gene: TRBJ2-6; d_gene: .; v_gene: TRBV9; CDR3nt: TGTGCCAGCAGCGTCGGGGCCCTGGGGGCCAACGTCCTGACTTTC; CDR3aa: CASSVGALGANVLTF
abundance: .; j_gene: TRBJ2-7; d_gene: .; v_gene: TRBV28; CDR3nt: TGTGCCAGCAAACCCGGTGTAGGGGGGGTCGGCGAGCAGTACTTC; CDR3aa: CASKPGVGGVGEQYF
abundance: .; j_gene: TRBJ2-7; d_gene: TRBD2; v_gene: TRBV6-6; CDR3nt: TGTGCCAGCAGCCTGAGGACTAGTGGGTACGAGCAGTACTTC; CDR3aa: CASSLRTSGYEQYF
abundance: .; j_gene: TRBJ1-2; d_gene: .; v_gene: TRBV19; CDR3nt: TGTGCCAGTATGGGCCGCCACTGGGGCTACACCTTC; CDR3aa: CASMGRHWGYTF
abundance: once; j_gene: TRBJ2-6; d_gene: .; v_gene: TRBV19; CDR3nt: TGTGCCAGTAGTATCGGATCCGTTTCCCCTGGGGCCAACGTCCTGACTTTC; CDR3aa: CASSIGSVSPGANVLTF
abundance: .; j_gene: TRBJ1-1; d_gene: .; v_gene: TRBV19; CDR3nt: TGTGCCAGTACCTCTAGAGGGGAGACCACTGAAGCTTTCTTT; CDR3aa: CASTSRGETTEAFF
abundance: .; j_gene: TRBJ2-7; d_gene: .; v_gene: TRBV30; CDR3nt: TGTGCCTTGGGGATGAATGCCTACGAGCAGTACTTC; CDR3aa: CALGMNAYEQYF
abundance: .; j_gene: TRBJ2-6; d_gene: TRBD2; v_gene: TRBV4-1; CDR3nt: TGCGCCAGCAGCCAAGTAGGAGGACTAGCGGGAGACCCTGGGGCCAACGTCCTGACTTTC; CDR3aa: CASSQVGGLAGDPGANVLTF
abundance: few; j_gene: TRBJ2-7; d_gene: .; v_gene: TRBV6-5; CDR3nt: TGTGCCAGCAGTCTCTCACTCGGCTCCTACGAGCAGTACTTC; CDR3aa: CASSLSLGSYEQYF
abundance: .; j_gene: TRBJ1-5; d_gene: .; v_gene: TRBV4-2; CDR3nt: TGTGCCAGCAGCCGAGATCAGCCCCAGCATTTT; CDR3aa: CASSRDQPQHF
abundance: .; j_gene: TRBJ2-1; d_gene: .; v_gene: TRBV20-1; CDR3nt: TGCAGTGTAAGTCGTGTCGATGAGCAGTTCTTC; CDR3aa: CSVSRVDEQFF
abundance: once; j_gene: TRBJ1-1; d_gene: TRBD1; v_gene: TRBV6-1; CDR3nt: TGTGCCATTAAACAGGGGACCCTTCCGAACACTGAAGCTTTCTTT; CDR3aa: CAIKQGTLPNTEAFF
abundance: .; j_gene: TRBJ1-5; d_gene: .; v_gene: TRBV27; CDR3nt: TGTGCCAGCAGGGAATACAATCAGCCTCAGCATTTT; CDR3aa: CASREYNQPQHF
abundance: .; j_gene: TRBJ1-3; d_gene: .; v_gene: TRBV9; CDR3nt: TGTGCCAGCAGCTACGCTGAGGGAAACACCATATATTTT; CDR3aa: CASSYAEGNTIYF
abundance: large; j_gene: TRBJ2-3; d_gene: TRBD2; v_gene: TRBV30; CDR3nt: TGTGCCTGGGGGGCGGGAGGGCCCTCAGATACGCAGTATTTT; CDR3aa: CAWGAGGPSDTQYF